The following is a TCR beta chain sequence with its context. The antigen is not known. Regarding time point: patch test 2, 6 weeks after DPC sensitization. Treatment noted: therapeutic diphenylcyclopropenone sensitization with weekly scalp DPC. These data originate in a study of human T cells and chemical hapten exposure. In the study overall: Subjects had 2% DPC placed on roughly 2 cm by roughly 2 cm of upper inner arm skin for sensitization.

General study results and limits: No alteration of TCRs above 1 in 1000 frequency was seen with DPC sensitization. Counts of expanded TCRs at PT1 were positively correlated with patch test score.

TCRdb re-called the RACE reads through MiXCR, storing one row per CDR3 protein. This table holds 70,000 to 90,000 distinct CDR3 sequences, about 9.4% found once. The specimen was whole blood, collected in connection with sensitization to the hapten diphenylcyclopropenone (DPC). This sequence originates from a woman aged 45 to 65 with alopecia areata. Some clones in this sample may be carry-over from other donors' samples.

CDR3 amino acids: CASSYSGTGGVNTEAFF. The CDR3 DNA reads as TGTGCCAGCAGTTACTCAGGGACAGGGGGTGTGAACACTGAAGCTTTCTTT. V gene TRBV6-5 combines with J gene TRBJ1-1; 11 bases are a match to TRBD1. The CDR3 totals 17 residues. Germline V gene lookup returns CDR1 MNHEY and CDR2 SVGAGI. With 0 bases clipped from V and 0 bases from J, the junction kept 3 bases outside the gene matches.